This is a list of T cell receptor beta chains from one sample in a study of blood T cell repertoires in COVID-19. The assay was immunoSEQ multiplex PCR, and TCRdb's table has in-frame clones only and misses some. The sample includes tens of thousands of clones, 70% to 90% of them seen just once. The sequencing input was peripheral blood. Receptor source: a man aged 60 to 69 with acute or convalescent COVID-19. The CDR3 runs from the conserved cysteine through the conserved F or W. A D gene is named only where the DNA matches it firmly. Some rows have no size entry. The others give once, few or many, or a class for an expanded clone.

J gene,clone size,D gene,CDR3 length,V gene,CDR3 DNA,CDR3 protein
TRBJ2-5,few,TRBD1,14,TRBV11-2,TGTGCCAGCAGCCCTGGGACAGGGATAGAGACCCAGTACTTC,CASSPGTGIETQYF
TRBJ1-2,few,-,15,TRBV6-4,TGTGCCAGCAGTGACTCGTCAGGGTCGAGCTATGGCTACACCTTC,CASSDSSGSSYGYTF
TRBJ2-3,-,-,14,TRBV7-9,TGTGCCAGCAGCTTACAGGGCGCAACAGATACGCAGTATTTT,CASSLQGATDTQYF
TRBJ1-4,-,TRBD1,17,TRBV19,TGTGCCAGTAGTATAGCAATTCAGGGGGCAGCTGATGAAAAACTGTTTTTT,CASSIAIQGAADEKLFF
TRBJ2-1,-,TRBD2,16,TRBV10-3,TGTGCCATCAAGGGGACTAGCGGGAGCTCCTACAATGAGCAGTTCTTC,CAIKGTSGSSYNEQFF
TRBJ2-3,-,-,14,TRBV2,TGTGCCAGCGGGCTTTGGGTTAGCACAGATACGCAGTATTTT,CASGLWVSTDTQYF
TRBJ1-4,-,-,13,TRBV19,TGTGCCAGTAGTTCGCGGATTTATGAAAAACTGTTTTTT,CASSSRIYEKLFF
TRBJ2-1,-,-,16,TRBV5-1,TGCGCCAGCAGCCCGGTCGGGGGGCTGGGGCACAATGAGCAGTTCTTC,CASSPVGGLGHNEQFF
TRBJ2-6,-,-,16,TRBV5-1,TGCGCCAGCAGTCCCGGGACAAGCTCTGGGGCCAACGTCCTGACTTTC,CASSPGTSSGANVLTF
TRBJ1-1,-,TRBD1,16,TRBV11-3,TGTGCCAGCAGCCGCGGAGGAACAGGGGGCAAAACTGAAGCTTTCTTT,CASSRGGTGGKTEAFF
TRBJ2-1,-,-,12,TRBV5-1,TGCGCCAGCAGCTCGAGGTACAATGAGCAGTTCTTC,CASSSRYNEQFF
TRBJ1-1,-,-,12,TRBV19,TGTGCCAGTAGTAAGGGGATCACTGAAGCTTTCTTT,CASSKGITEAFF
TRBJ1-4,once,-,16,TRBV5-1,TGCGCCAGCAGCTACGGTATTGACAGAACTAATGAAAAACTGTTTTTT,CASSYGIDRTNEKLFF
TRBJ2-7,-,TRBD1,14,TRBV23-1,TGCGCCAGCAGTCGGGACAGGGACAACTACGAGCAGTACTTC,CASSRDRDNYEQYF
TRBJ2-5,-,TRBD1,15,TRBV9,TGTGCCAGCAGCGCGACAGGGGGAAGAGGGGAGACCCAGTACTTC,CASSATGGRGETQYF
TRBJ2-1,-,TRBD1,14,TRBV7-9,TGTGCCAGCAGCCCTAACCAGGGGGAAGGTGAGCAGTTCTTC,CASSPNQGEGEQFF
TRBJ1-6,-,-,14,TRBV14,TGTGCCAGCAGCCAAGATCAGCGGTACTCACCCCTCCACTTT,CASSQDQRYSPLHF
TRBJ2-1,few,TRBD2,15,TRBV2,TGTGCCAGCAAAGTACAGCGGGGGGGTTACAATGAGCAGTTCTTC,CASKVQRGGYNEQFF
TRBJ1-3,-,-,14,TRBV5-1,TGCGCCAGCAGCTTGGGACAGACTGGAAACACCATATATTTT,CASSLGQTGNTIYF
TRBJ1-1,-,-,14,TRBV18,TGTGCCAGCTCACCACTAAGAGGCAGCACTGAAGCTTTCTTT,CASSPLRGSTEAFF
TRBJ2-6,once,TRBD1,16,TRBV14,TGTGCCAGCAGGGACAGGGGTCTCTCTGGGGCCAACGTCCTGACTTTC,CASRDRGLSGANVLTF
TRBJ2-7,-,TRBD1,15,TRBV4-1,TGCGCCAGCAGCCAGGCTGACAGGGGGCTTTCCGAGCAGTACTTC,CASSQADRGLSEQYF
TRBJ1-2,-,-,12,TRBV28,TGTGCCAGCAGTCTACCTAGTCGAGGCTACACCTTC,CASSLPSRGYTF
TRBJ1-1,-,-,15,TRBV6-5,TGTGCCAGCAGTTACTCGATTGTGGGGAGCACTGAAGCTTTCTTT,CASSYSIVGSTEAFF
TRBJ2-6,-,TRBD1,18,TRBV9,TGTGCCAGCAGCGAGGGACAGATTATAGTCTCTGGGGCCAACGTCCTGACTTTC,CASSEGQIIVSGANVLTF
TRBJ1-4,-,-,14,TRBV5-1,TGCGCCAGCAGAACGGCAGGGACTAATGAAAAACTGTTTTTT,CASRTAGTNEKLFF
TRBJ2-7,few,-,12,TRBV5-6,TGTGCCAGCAGCCTGAGTGGTTACGAGCAGTACTTC,CASSLSGYEQYF
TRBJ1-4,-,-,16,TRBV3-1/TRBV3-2,TGTGCCAGCAGCCTCCGACCGGGACAAACTAATGAAAAACTGTTTTTT,CASSLRPGQTNEKLFF
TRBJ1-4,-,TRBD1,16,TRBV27,TGTGCCAGCAGTTTATTAGGGACAGGGTGGGTCGAAAAACTGTTTTTT,CASSLLGTGWVEKLFF
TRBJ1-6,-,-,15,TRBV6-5,TGTGCCAGCAGTCACAGGGATGAGGTTAATTCACCCCTCCACTTT,CASSHRDEVNSPLHF
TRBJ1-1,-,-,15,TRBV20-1,TGCAGTGCTAGTATTCTTAGATTTTTGGACACTGAAGCTTTCTTT,CSASILRFLDTEAFF
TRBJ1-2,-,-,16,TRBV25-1,TGTGCCAGCAGTGAAGCCCGAGGGAGGGGATTTGAAGGCTACACCTTC,CASSEARGRGFEGYTF
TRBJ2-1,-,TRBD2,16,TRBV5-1,TGCGCCAGCAGCGGCTTGGGGAGCGGGGGGCACAATGAGCAGTTCTTC,CASSGLGSGGHNEQFF
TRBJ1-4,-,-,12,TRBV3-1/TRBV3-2,TGTGCCAGCAGCCGGACTGAGAGACAACTGTTTTTT,CASSRTERQLFF
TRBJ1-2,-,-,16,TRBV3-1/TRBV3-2,TGTGCCAGCAGCCAAGACCTCTCGCGGGCTAACTATGGCTACACCTTC,CASSQDLSRANYGYTF
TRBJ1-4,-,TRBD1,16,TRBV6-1,TGTGCCAGCAGTGGCGGACAGGGGGCCCCTAATGAAAAACTGTTTTTT,CASSGGQGAPNEKLFF
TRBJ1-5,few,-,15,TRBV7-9,TGTGCCAGCAGCCCGAGGGGGGGGGCAGGTCAGCCCCAGCATTTT,CASSPRGGAGQPQHF
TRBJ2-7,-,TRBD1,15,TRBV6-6,TGTGCCAGCAACCGAGGGGGACAGGGGGCGTACGAGCAGTACTTC,CASNRGGQGAYEQYF
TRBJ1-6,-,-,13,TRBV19,TGTGCCAGTAGTGGAGAGGGTACTTCACCCCTCCACTTT,CASSGEGTSPLHF
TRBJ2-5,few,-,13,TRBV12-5,TGTGCTAGTGGTTTGTCAGGGGTAGAGACCCAGTACTTC,CASGLSGVETQYF
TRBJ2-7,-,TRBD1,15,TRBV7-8,TGTGCCAGCAGCTTAGCGACAGGGGGTTTTCACGAGCAGTACTTC,CASSLATGGFHEQYF
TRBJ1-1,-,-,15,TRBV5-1,TGCGCCAGCAGCTCAGGAGGGCGGGGGTTGGCTGAAGCTTTCTTT,CASSSGGRGLAEAFF
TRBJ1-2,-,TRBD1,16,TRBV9,TGTGCCAGCAGCGTATTGTCGGACAGGGGTCTAGGTGGCTACACCTTC,CASSVLSDRGLGGYTF
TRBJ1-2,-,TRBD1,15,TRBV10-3,TGTGCCATCAGGGGGACAGGGTCAAGGGAGAGTGGCTACACCTTC,CAIRGTGSRESGYTF
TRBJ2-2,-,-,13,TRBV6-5,TGTGCCACCAGAATGGGGGCGGCCGGGGAGCTGTTTTTT,CATRMGAAGELFF
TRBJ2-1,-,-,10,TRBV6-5,TGTGCCAGCAGCCGGGGTGAGCAGTTCTTC,CASSRGEQFF
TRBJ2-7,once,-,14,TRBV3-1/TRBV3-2,TGTGCCAGCAGCCAAGAACTATCCACCCACGAGCAGTACTTC,CASSQELSTHEQYF
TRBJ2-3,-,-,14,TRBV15,TGTGCCACCAGCAGAGTCGGGGATACAGATACGCAGTATTTT,CATSRVGDTDTQYF
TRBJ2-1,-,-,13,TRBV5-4,TGTGCCTCCGCGAGAGGATCGAGCGATGAGCAGTTCTTC,CASARGSSDEQFF
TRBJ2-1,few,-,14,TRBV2,TGTGCCAGCAGTGCAGGGACTCCCCTAGTTGAGCAGTTCTTC,CASSAGTPLVEQFF
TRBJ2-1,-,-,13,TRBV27,TGTGCCAGCAGGAATCAGGGGTACAATGAGCAGTTCTTC,CASRNQGYNEQFF
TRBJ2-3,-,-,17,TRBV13,TGTGCCAGCACCTTGGGTCGGGGTCCGGGGATGGCAGATACGCAGTATTTT,CASTLGRGPGMADTQYF
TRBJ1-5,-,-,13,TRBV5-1,TGCGCCAGCAGCCTTATCCGCGGGCAGCCCCAGCATTTT,CASSLIRGQPQHF
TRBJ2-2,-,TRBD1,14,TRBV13,TGTGCCAGCAGTTCGAGACAGGGCACCGGGGAGCTGTTTTTT,CASSSRQGTGELFF
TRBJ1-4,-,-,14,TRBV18,TGTGCCAGCTCACCAAGCGTCAGGGGTGAAAAACTGTTTTTT,CASSPSVRGEKLFF
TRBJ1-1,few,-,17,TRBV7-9,TGTGCCAGCAGCTTTGCCTTACAGGGCTTAAGGAACACTGAAGCTTTCTTT,CASSFALQGLRNTEAFF
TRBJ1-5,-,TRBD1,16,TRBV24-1,TGTGCCACCAGTGATCCCGGGACAGGGCTCAATCAGCCCCAGCATTTT,CATSDPGTGLNQPQHF